One sample yielded the 20 T cell receptor beta chains listed below, sequenced in a study of PD-L1 blockade in urothelial cancer. Some clones are missing from TCRdb's copy, which holds only in-frame ones; the method was immunoSEQ multiplex PCR. The table has approximately 51,000 clones, approximately 84% seen once. Material: PBMCs, obtained around atezolizumab (anti-PD-L1) treatment. Receptor source: a man aged 60 to 75 with urothelial cancer.

This rearrangement joins TRBV10-2 to TRBJ1-2; no reliable D call. V gave up 0 bases and J gave up 4 bases, with 12 bases separating them. The CDR3 covers 15 residues. Germline assignment: CDR1 WSHSY and CDR2 SAAADI. The chain's CDR3 is CASSESWFSSYGYTF. The CDR3 region has the DNA TGCGCCAGCAGTGAGTCCTGGTTTTCGAGCTATGGCTACACCTTC.

The chain links TRBV18 to TRBJ2-3; 7 bases are a match to TRBD2. The CDR3 has 13 amino acids. Germline-derived CDR1 and CDR2 are KGHSH and LQKENI. The trim removed 5 bases at V and 5 bases at J, leaving 4 bases unmatched. The CDR3 DNA reads as TGTGCCAGCTCAATCAGCGGGGAAGATACGCAGTATTTT. Protein sequence: CASSISGEDTQYF.

This clone has just one count. The chain recombines TRBV30 with TRBJ1-1; D might be TRBD1 (5 bases). There are 10 residues in the CDR3. Trimming took off 5 bases at V and 8 bases at J, with 9 bases between the two ends. Germline lookup yields CDR1 GTSNPN and CDR2 SVGIG (reference sequence). CDR3 in DNA: TGTGCCTGGGGGGGGGAGGAAGCTTTCTTT. This codes for CAWGGEEAFF. The variable domain in full, completed from reference TRBV30 and TRBJ1-1, reads SQTIHQWPATLVQPVGSPLSLECTVEGTSNPNLYWYRQAAGRGLQLLFYSVGIGQISSEVPQNLSASRPQDRQFILSSKKLLLSDSGFYLCAWGGEEAFFGQGTRLTVV.

This clone was counted only a few times. The gene calls are TRBV4-2 and TRBJ1-1, with 11 bases matching TRBD1. V shed 1 base, J shed 5 bases, and the junction held 3 bases outside the gene matches. From germline, CDR1 is LGHNA and CDR2 YNFKEQ. This CDR3 has 15 amino acids. The CDR3 DNA is TGTGCCAGCAGCCAAGGAGGGACAGGGGGGACTGAAGCTTTCTTT. Translation gives CASSQGGTGGTEAFF.

The rearrangement joins TRBV18 to TRBJ2-5; 8 nucleotides line up with TRBD2. Trimming removed 6 bases from V and 5 bases from J; junction bases left unmatched: 14. CDR1 is KGHSH, CDR2 LQKENI, per germline. The CDR3 runs to 16 residues. For the CDR3, the DNA is TGTGCCAGCTCCCTCTCGGGAGGGTTTTTTATGGAGACCCAGTACTTC. Protein: CASSLSGGFFMETQYF.

CDR3 amino acids: CASSPGGGGGETQYF. The CDR3 nucleotides are TGTGCCAGCAGCCCAGGCGGTGGGGGAGGAGAGACCCAGTACTTC. The rearrangement uses TRBV5-4 and TRBJ2-5; D perhaps matches TRBD2 (6 bases). Germline loops: CDR1 SGHNT, CDR2 YYREEE (reference sequence). The length of the CDR3 is 15 residues. V lost 4 bases and J 4 bases, leaving 17 bases between the germline ends.

This chain's CDR3 is CASKSDGGYGYTF. CDR3 sequence (DNA): TGTGCCAGTAAGTCCGACGGGGGCTATGGCTACACCTTC. The rearrangement uses TRBV19 and TRBJ1-2; a weak D match, TRBD1 (5 bases). The CDR3 covers 13 residues. Trimming cost V 7 bases and J 4 bases, with 13 bases left between them. Germline values: CDR1 LNHDA, CDR2 SQIVND (reference sequence).

This clone appeared a single time. The rearrangement uses TRBV18 and TRBJ2-7; 8 bases are shared with TRBD2. Trimming removed 2 bases from V and 8 bases from J; junction bases left unmatched: 8. CDR3 length: 14 amino acids. Germline V CDR1 and CDR2: KGHSH, LQKENI. The CDR3 loop is CASSPGAGGDKQYF. The CDR3 DNA follows: TGTGCCAGCTCACCAGGGGCGGGAGGTGATAAGCAGTACTTC.

V usage is TRBV5-1 and J usage is TRBJ1-1, with TRBD1 identical over 8 bases. CDR1 is SGHRS, CDR2 YFSETQ, per germline. Trimming removed 3 bases from V and 4 bases from J; junction bases left unmatched: 5. The CDR3 sequence is 14 residues long. The CDR3 here is CASSSQGAGTEAFF. In DNA, the CDR3 is TGCGCCAGCAGCTCTCAGGGGGCGGGCACTGAAGCTTTCTTT. The full variable domain, rest sourced from reference TRBV5-1 and TRBJ1-1, is KAGVTQTPRYLIKTRGQQVTLSCSPISGHRSVSWYQQTPGQGLQFLFEYFSETQRNKGNFPGRFSGRQFSNSRSEMNVSTLELGDSALYLCASSSQGAGTEAFFGQGTRLTVV.

The rearrangement joins TRBV1 to TRBJ1-1. TRBV1 is listed as a pseudogene. The CDR3 length is 17 residues. The CDR3 DNA is TGCACCAGCAGCCAAGCCCCTGAGGCAGGGACTTCTCCCGAAGCTTTCTTT. Translating it yields CTSSQAPEAGTSPEAFF.

CDR3 amino acids: CASTGYYGYTF. The DNA of the CDR3 is TGTGCCAGCACAGGCTACTATGGCTACACCTTC. The chain has TRBV6-1 and TRBJ1-2; no clear D gene. The CDR3 is made up of 11 amino acids. Germline V lookup: CDR1 MNHNS, CDR2 SASEGT. The V end was cut by 7 bases, the J end by 3 bases, with 6 bases between.

The gene calls are TRBV19 and TRBJ1-5, with no clear D. CDR1 is LNHDA and CDR2 is SQIVND in the germline V gene (reference sequence). Trimming removed 10 bases at V and 5 bases at J, with 15 bases between. The CDR3 sequence is 13 residues long. The DNA of the CDR3 is TGTGCCACCGCCCTGGCGAGGGATCAGCCCCAGCATTTT. Translated: CATALARDQPQHF.

This sequence joins TRBV10-1 and TRBJ2-2; no clear D gene. V dropped 7 bases and J dropped 1 base, with 7 bases sitting between them. The germline CDR1 and CDR2 sequences are WNHNN and SYGVQD (reference sequence). The CDR3 is 13 amino acids. This chain's CDR3 is CASTAGNTGELFF. CDR3 DNA sequence: TGCGCCAGCACAGCAGGGAACACCGGGGAGCTGTTTTTT.

The chain carries TRBV6-6 and TRBJ2-7, with 13 bases identical to TRBD2. CDR1 MNHNY and CDR2 SVGAGI come from the germline V gene (reference sequence). The CDR3 consists of 15 residues. After removal of 7 bases from V and 0 bases from J, the junction contained 3 bases not matched to a gene. CDR3 residues: CASKRLAGGSYEQYF. The CDR3 nucleotides are TGTGCCAGCAAACGACTAGCGGGGGGCTCCTACGAGCAGTACTTC.

The chain is built from TRBV10-3 and TRBJ2-1; D is unresolved. With 0 bases removed from V and 0 bases from J, the gap between germline ends came to 12 bases. The CDR3 spans 17 residues. CDR1 is ENHRY and CDR2 is SYGVKD in the germline V gene. CDR3 nucleotides: TGTGCCATCAGTGAGTCGATCTTTATGAGCTCCTACAATGAGCAGTTCTTC. As protein: CAISESIFMSSYNEQFF.

The chain joins TRBV7-8 to TRBJ2-7; 12 bases align to TRBD2. This CDR3 has 14 residues. Germline CDR1 SGHVS, CDR2 FQNEAQ. Germline trimming cut 3 bases from V and 6 bases from J; bases unmatched to any gene: 3. In nucleotides, the CDR3 is TGTGCCAGCAGCTTTTCTAGCGGGAGGGGCGAGCAGTACTTC. Protein: CASSFSSGRGEQYF.

The chain uses TRBV5-8 and TRBJ1-2, with D perhaps matching TRBD1 (6 bases). The CDR3 loop spans 16 amino acids. With 6 bases removed from V and 2 bases from J, the gap between germline ends came to 20 bases. Germline CDR1 SGHTS, CDR2 YDEGEE. The CDR3 here is CASTLGGGGPNYGYTF. CDR3 coding DNA: TGTGCCAGCACCCTCGGTGGTGGGGGCCCAAACTATGGCTACACCTTC.

The rearrangement uses TRBV9 and TRBJ2-5; 9 bases line up with TRBD2. This CDR3 contains 15 residues. Germline assignment: CDR1 SGDLS and CDR2 YYNGEE. With V trimmed by 1 base and J by 4 bases, 5 bases remained unmatched. DNA of the CDR3: TGTGCCAGCAGCGTAATGGTAGCGGGAGTAGAGACCCAGTACTTC. Translated: CASSVMVAGVETQYF.

This clone was counted a single time. Here the CDR3 DNA reads TGTGCCAGCAGCTACGGGACAAAGAACACCGGGGAGCTGTTTTTT. This gives the protein CASSYGTKNTGELFF. The genes are TRBV5-4 and TRBJ2-2; weak D call: TRBD1 (6 bases). The V and J ends lost 3 bases and 1 base respectively, with 10 bases between them. CDR3 length: 15 amino acids. The germline V gene encodes CDR1 SGHNT and CDR2 YYREEE (reference sequence).

The count of this clone is one. The J gene is TRBJ2-1, the V gene TRBV9, with TRBD2 matching 8 bases. Germline CDR1 reads SGDLS; CDR2 reads YYNGEE. The CDR3 totals 16 residues. The trim removed 3 bases at V and 3 bases at J, leaving 8 bases unmatched. In DNA form, the CDR3 reads TGTGCCAGCAGCGGTACAGCGGGAGAAATCTACAATGAGCAGTTCTTC. The encoded protein is CASSGTAGEIYNEQFF. The variable domain in full, with the rest retrieved from reference TRBV9 and TRBJ2-1, is DSGVTQTPKHLITATGQRVTLRCSPRSGDLSVYWYQQSLDQGLQFLIQYYNGEERAKGNILERFSAQQFPDLHSELNLSSLELGDSALYFCASSGTAGEIYNEQFFGPGTRLTVL.